This TCR beta chain is drawn from a study of Graves' ophthalmopathy and Graves' hyperthyroidism. This clonotype was picked up many times. Antigen unknown. The CDR3 covers 13 residues. CDR1 and CDR2 from the germline V gene are GTSNPN and SVGIG (reference sequence). J gave up 5 bases and V 5 bases, and 7 bases lay outside the gene matches. Scientists amplified the TCR beta CDR3 regions from RNA transcripts. HTBI primers served in a first-round RT-PCR, which a second-round multiplex PCR followed. TCRdb passed the multiplex PCR reads through MiXCR, listing each CDR3 protein once. In the table there are 200,000 to 250,000 distinct CDR3 sequences, about 22% of which are singletons. Fresh peripheral blood, 10 ml, was the PBMC source. Study-wide results and limits: Ophthalmopathy progression cases were predicted by the model with approximately 71% sensitivity and 72% to 80% specificity. The 13-signature model separated ophthalmopathy from stable hyperthyroidism at almost 90% sensitivity and 80% to 84% specificity. Blood contained most expanded thyroid clonotypes exceeding 0.001 frequency.

The V call is TRBV30, the J call TRBJ2-5; TRBD2 matches at 8 bases. The receptor was derived from a woman in her 50s with Graves' ophthalmopathy. Source material: peripheral blood. CDR3 sequence: CAWGRLAGETQYF. CDR3 nucleotides: TGTGCCTGGGGACGGCTAGCGGGTGAGACCCAGTACTTC.